This is a list of T cell receptor beta chains from one sample in a study of blood T cell repertoires in COVID-19. Sequencing used immunoSEQ multiplex PCR; TCRdb keeps in-frame clones, though not all of them. The data hold about 280,000 clones, with around 90% observed a single time. What was sequenced was PBMCs or T cells enriched from blood (not recorded which). These TCRs come from a man aged 35-49 years who had been exposed to COVID-19. Both conserved end residues are part of each CDR3. D genes are given only for firm matches. Size values are once, few and many counts, or a class for expanded clones, and some rows have none.

clone_size,j_call,d_call,v_call,cdr3_nt,cdr3_aa
-,TRBJ1-1,-,TRBV30,TGTGCCTGGATGAGGGAGGTAAACACTGAAGCTTTCTTT,CAWMREVNTEAFF
-,TRBJ2-2,-,TRBV5-1,TGCGCCAGCAGCTTGGACAGGGGAGGTAGCACCGGGGAGCTGTTTTTT,CASSLDRGGSTGELFF
-,TRBJ1-1,-,TRBV4-3,TGCGCCAGCAGCCAAGATACAGGGTCCTTTACTGAAGCTTTCTTT,CASSQDTGSFTEAFF
-,TRBJ1-5,-,TRBV4-3,TGCGCCAGCAGCCAAGAACTCAGGGCTCTCGATCAGCCCCAGCATTTT,CASSQELRALDQPQHF
-,TRBJ2-7,TRBD2,TRBV7-9,TGTGCCAGCAGCCCCCGAGGACTAGCGGGAGTAGGGGAGCAGTACTTC,CASSPRGLAGVGEQYF
-,TRBJ1-5,-,TRBV30,TGTGCCTGGAGTGTAAGGTTTCGGGGAGAGAATCAGCCCCAGCATTTT,CAWSVRFRGENQPQHF
-,TRBJ1-3,-,TRBV2,TGTGCCAGCAGGCAGGACAGCGTGTCTGGAAACACCATATATTTT,CASRQDSVSGNTIYF
-,TRBJ2-1,-,TRBV30,TGTGCCTGGAGTAGTAGTAATAATGAGCAGTTCTTC,CAWSSSNNEQFF
-,TRBJ2-3,TRBD2,TRBV28,TGTGCCAGCAGTTTTGCGGGAGGGCCCAGGGGCACAGATACGCAGTATTTT,CASSFAGGPRGTDTQYF
-,TRBJ2-7,-,TRBV4-1,TGCGCCAGCAGCCAAGTTGGATCAGGGGCGAACTACGAGCAGTACTTC,CASSQVGSGANYEQYF
-,TRBJ1-3,TRBD1,TRBV11-2,TGTGCCAGCAGCTTGGACAGGGGGAACACCATATATTTT,CASSLDRGNTIYF
-,TRBJ1-1,TRBD1,TRBV27,TGTGCCACCAGGGGGGGTTTAGGGACTGAAGCTTTCTTT,CATRGGLGTEAFF
-,TRBJ1-4,-,TRBV27,TGTGCCAGCAGTTTTTATGGGGGCGCGGGTGAAAAACTGTTTTTT,CASSFYGGAGEKLFF
-,TRBJ1-3,-,TRBV3-1/TRBV3-2,TGTGCCAGCAGCCTTATAGGTCGGGGGTCGGGTGGAAACACCATATATTTT,CASSLIGRGSGGNTIYF
-,TRBJ2-1,TRBD2,TRBV18,TGTGCCAGCTCACCATCCGGGTTAGCGGGAGGAAATGAGCAGTTCTTC,CASSPSGLAGGNEQFF
-,TRBJ2-3,TRBD2,TRBV24-1,TGTGCCACCAGTGATCTCGGGAGGCCCACAGATACGCAGTATTTT,CATSDLGRPTDTQYF
-,TRBJ1-3,-,TRBV19,TGTGCCAGTAGTCAGGGTGCTGGAAACACCATATATTTT,CASSQGAGNTIYF
-,TRBJ1-1,TRBD1,TRBV3-1/TRBV3-2,TGTGCCAGCAGCCATCCGACAGGGAGGTCTGAAGCTTTCTTT,CASSHPTGRSEAFF
-,TRBJ1-6,-,TRBV9,TGTGCCAGCAGCGTAGGGGGCAGGATTAATTCACCCCTCCACTTT,CASSVGGRINSPLHF
-,TRBJ2-1,TRBD2,TRBV6-5,TGTGCCAGCAGTTACCCCCAAACTGGGAGGGTTAAGCAGTTCTTC,CASSYPQTGRVKQFF
-,TRBJ2-7,TRBD2,TRBV19,TGTGCCAGTAGTATGGGAGGGCAGCAGTACTTC,CASSMGGQQYF
few,TRBJ2-1,-,TRBV18,TGTGCCAGCTCACCACAAAGGGGGTCTGGGGGAAATGAGCAGTTCTTC,CASSPQRGSGGNEQFF
-,TRBJ1-2,-,TRBV5-1,TGCGCCAGCAGCTTGGTAAGCGCAGGGAATGGCTACACCTTC,CASSLVSAGNGYTF
-,TRBJ2-2,TRBD1,TRBV5-6,TGTGCCAGCAGCTTTCAAAACCCCGGACAGGACACCGGGGAGCTGTTTTTT,CASSFQNPGQDTGELFF
-,TRBJ1-2,-,TRBV28,TGTGCCAGCAGTTCCGACAGGCTCTATGGCTACACCTTC,CASSSDRLYGYTF
-,TRBJ2-5,-,TRBV5-1,TGCGTCAGCAGCCTCAGGGGTGGGGAGACCCAGTACTTC,CVSSLRGGETQYF
-,TRBJ1-2,TRBD1,TRBV24-1,TGTGCCACCAGTGGGGAGACAGGGGACTATGGCTACACCTTC,CATSGETGDYGYTF
-,TRBJ2-3,TRBD2,TRBV10-3,TGTGCCATCAGTGACCCGGGACTAGCACATCCCCCAGATACGCAGTATTTT,CAISDPGLAHPPDTQYF
-,TRBJ2-5,TRBD2,TRBV11-2,TGTGCCAGCAGGAGTAGAGGGAGGGCTGCCGGGACCCAGTACTTC,CASRSRGRAAGTQYF
-,TRBJ2-1,-,TRBV7-9,TGTGCCAGCAGCTTAGCCCACCGGGACAATGAGCAGTTCTTC,CASSLAHRDNEQFF
-,TRBJ2-1,-,TRBV7-2,TGTGCCAGCAGCCCACACGACAGGAGCTCCTACAATGAGCAGTTCTTC,CASSPHDRSSYNEQFF
-,TRBJ1-2,TRBD1,TRBV10-2,TGCGCCAGCACCCCAGACAGGGTTCTTCGGTATGGCTACACCTTC,CASTPDRVLRYGYTF
-,TRBJ1-4,-,TRBV18,TGTGCCAGCTCACCAGGGACACCGGGCTCCACTAATGAAAAACTGTTTTTT,CASSPGTPGSTNEKLFF
-,TRBJ2-7,-,TRBV30,TGTGCCTGGGCCCCGGCCGGGGTCGAGCAGTACTTC,CAWAPAGVEQYF
once,TRBJ2-5,TRBD2,TRBV5-6,TGTGCCAGCAGCTTGTGGGGACTAGCGGGCCGAGAGACCCAGTACTTC,CASSLWGLAGRETQYF
-,TRBJ2-5,TRBD2,TRBV10-1,TGCGCCAGCTCGGCGACTAGCGGGAATATTGAGACCCAGTACTTC,CASSATSGNIETQYF
-,TRBJ2-7,-,TRBV29-1,TGCAGCGGGGGCTCCTCCTCCTACGAGCAGTACTTC,CSGGSSSYEQYF
-,TRBJ1-2,-,TRBV19,TGTGCCAGTAGTATAGGTCCGGTCAACTATGGCTACACCTTC,CASSIGPVNYGYTF
few,TRBJ2-7,TRBD2,TRBV5-1,TGCGCCAGCAGCCTATTGGGACTAGATATGAACGAGCAGTACTTC,CASSLLGLDMNEQYF
-,TRBJ2-2,-,TRBV14,TGTGCCAGCAGCCAAACGCAGGTTACCACCGGGGAGCTGTTTTTT,CASSQTQVTTGELFF
-,TRBJ2-1,TRBD2,TRBV6-2/TRBV6-3,TGTGCCAGCAGTTACACTAGCGGGAGGTACAATGAGCAGTTCTTC,CASSYTSGRYNEQFF
-,TRBJ1-3,-,TRBV6-1,TGTGCCAGCAGTGAGTCCGCGCACTTGGGAAACACCATATATTTT,CASSESAHLGNTIYF
-,TRBJ1-4,-,TRBV7-8,TGTGCCAGCAGCTTAGGGGGAGGTGAAAAACTGTTTTTT,CASSLGGGEKLFF
-,TRBJ2-7,TRBD1,TRBV30,TGTGCCTGGAGTTTCTTGCCAAGCTGGGGACAGGGGTACGAGCAGTACTTC,CAWSFLPSWGQGYEQYF
-,TRBJ2-7,TRBD1,TRBV9,TGTGCCAGCAGCGCCCGGGACAGGGGCTACGAGCAGTACTTC,CASSARDRGYEQYF
-,TRBJ2-7,TRBD1,TRBV24-1,TGTGCCACCCGGGGGACAGGGAGCTACGAGCAGTACTTC,CATRGTGSYEQYF
-,TRBJ2-3,TRBD1,TRBV2,TGTGCCGGCAAACCGGGACAGGGCGTAGATACGCAGTATTTT,CAGKPGQGVDTQYF
-,TRBJ1-2,-,TRBV9,TGTGCCAGCAGCGTAGAGCCAGGGGTTATATCCGACTATGGCTACACCTTC,CASSVEPGVISDYGYTF
-,TRBJ1-2,-,TRBV9,TGTGCCAGCAGCCAGTCGGGCGGCGGAGGGGGCTACACCTTC,CASSQSGGGGGYTF
-,TRBJ2-5,-,TRBV30,TGTGCCTGGAGTGTAGGTAGTAGCGCACAAGAGACCCAGTACTTC,CAWSVGSSAQETQYF
-,TRBJ2-1,-,TRBV3-1/TRBV3-2,TGTGCCAGCAGCCAAGATGGCGGAGCCTACAATGAGCAGTTCTTC,CASSQDGGAYNEQFF
-,TRBJ2-7,TRBD2,TRBV29-1,TGCAGCGTTGAAGATCGACCGGGAGGTCAGGAGCAGTACTTC,CSVEDRPGGQEQYF
-,TRBJ2-5,TRBD2,TRBV9,TGTGCCAGCAGCGTAGCGGCGGGACTAGCGGGAGAGCAAGAGACCCAGTACTTC,CASSVAAGLAGEQETQYF
-,TRBJ1-2,-,TRBV4-1,TGCGCCAGCAGCCAAGGAAGAGGTAGTCGAGGGTTCTTTAACTATGGCTACACCTTC,CASSQGRGSRGFFNYGYTF
-,TRBJ2-7,TRBD1,TRBV19,TGTGCCAGTAGCGATACAGGGGCTTCCTACGAGCAGTACTTC,CASSDTGASYEQYF